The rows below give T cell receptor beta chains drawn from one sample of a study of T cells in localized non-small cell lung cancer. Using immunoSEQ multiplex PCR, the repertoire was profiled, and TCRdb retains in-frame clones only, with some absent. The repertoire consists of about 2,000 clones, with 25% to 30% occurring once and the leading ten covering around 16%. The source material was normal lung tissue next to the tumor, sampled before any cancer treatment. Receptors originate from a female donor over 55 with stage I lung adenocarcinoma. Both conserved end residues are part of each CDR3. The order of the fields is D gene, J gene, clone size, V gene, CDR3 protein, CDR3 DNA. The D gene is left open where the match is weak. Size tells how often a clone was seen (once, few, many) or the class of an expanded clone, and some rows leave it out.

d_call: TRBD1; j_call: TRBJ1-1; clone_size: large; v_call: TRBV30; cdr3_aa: CAWSPQDRGRQAFF; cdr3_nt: TGTGCCTGGAGTCCACAGGACAGGGGGCGACAAGCTTTCTTT
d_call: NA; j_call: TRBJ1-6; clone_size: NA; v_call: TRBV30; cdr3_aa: CAWGPRGNSPLHF; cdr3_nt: TGTGCCTGGGGCCCACGGGGAAATTCACCCCTCCACTTT
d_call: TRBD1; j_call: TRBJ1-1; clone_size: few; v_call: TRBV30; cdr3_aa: CAWRFTGDTEAFF; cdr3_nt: TGTGCCTGGAGGTTTACAGGGGACACTGAAGCTTTCTTT
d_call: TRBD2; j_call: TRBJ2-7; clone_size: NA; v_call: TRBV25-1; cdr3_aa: CASRSGGEYEQYF; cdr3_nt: TGTGCCAGCAGGAGCGGGGGGGAGTACGAGCAGTACTTC
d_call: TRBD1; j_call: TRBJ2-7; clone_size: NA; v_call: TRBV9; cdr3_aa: CASSITGAQGEQYF; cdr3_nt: TGTGCCAGCAGTATAACAGGGGCCCAAGGCGAGCAGTACTTC
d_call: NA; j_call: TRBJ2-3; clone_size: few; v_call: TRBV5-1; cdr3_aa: CASSLGPAAFGADTQYF; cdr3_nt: TGCGCCAGCAGCTTGGGGCCTGCAGCGTTTGGGGCAGATACGCAGTATTTT
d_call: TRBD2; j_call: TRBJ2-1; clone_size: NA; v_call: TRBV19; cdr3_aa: CASSRGGNYYNEQFF; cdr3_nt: TGTGCCAGTAGTAGGGGGGGTAACTACTACAATGAGCAGTTCTTC
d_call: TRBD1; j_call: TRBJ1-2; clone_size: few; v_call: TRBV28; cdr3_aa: CASRSGQSNYGYTF; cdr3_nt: TGTGCCAGCCGATCGGGACAGTCTAACTATGGCTACACCTTC
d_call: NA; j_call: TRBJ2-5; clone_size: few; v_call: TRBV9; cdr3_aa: CASSVAQGQETQYF; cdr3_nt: TGTGCCAGCAGCGTAGCACAGGGCCAAGAGACCCAGTACTTC
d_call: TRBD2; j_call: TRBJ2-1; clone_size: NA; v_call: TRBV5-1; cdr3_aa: CASSLGGSSYNEQFF; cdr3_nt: TGCGCCAGCAGCTTGGGCGGGAGCTCCTACAATGAGCAGTTCTTC